A single sample gave rise to the 17 T cell receptor beta chains below, sequenced in a study of monozygotic twins with inflammatory bowel disease. Each CDR3 protein gets one entry in TCRdb, which reprocessed the 5' RACE reads and gives no DNA. This sample contains 400,000 to 500,000 distinct CDR3 sequences. The sequenced sample was blood. All receptors come from a human donor with ulcerative colitis or Crohn's disease, or a healthy co-twin of an affected twin (not recorded which).

This chain links TRBV30 with TRBJ2-1; TCRdb's D call of TRBD2 is untestable without DNA. Germline V gene lookup returns CDR1 GTSNPN and CDR2 SVGIG (reference sequence). The CDR3 consists of 17 residues. CDR3 in amino acids: CAWSVPGLAGELNEQFF.

The gene calls are TRBV7-2 and TRBJ2-2; TCRdb's D call, TRBD2, is unchecked because there is no DNA. CDR3 length equals 16 residues. Germline assignment: CDR1 SGHTA and CDR2 FQGNSA. CDR3 residues: CASSFLAGTNTGELFF.

This sequence joins TRBV19 and TRBJ1-2. Germline V CDR1 and CDR2: LNHDA, SQIVND (reference sequence). This CDR3 is 13 amino acids long. CDR3 region: CASGTEYNYGYTF.

V usage is TRBV20-1 and J usage is TRBJ2-2. Germline V lookup: CDR1 DFQATT, CDR2 SNEGSKA (reference sequence). The CDR3 length is 18 residues. The CDR3 loop reads CSARDVHGVRWGTGELFF.

This chain joins TRBV7-9 and TRBJ1-1; TCRdb designates TRBD1, a call that cannot be tested without DNA. The CDR3 extends over 15 amino acids. CDR1 SEHNR and CDR2 FQNEAQ come from the germline V gene (reference sequence). CDR3 residues: CASSLGGHKNTEAFF.

V and J are TRBV29-1 and TRBJ2-5; the D call from TCRdb, TRBD2, cannot be confirmed without DNA. The CDR3 is made up of 14 amino acids. CDR1 and CDR2 from the germline V gene are SQVTM and ANQGSEA. The CDR3 sequence: CSVGIAGVPETQYF.

This chain uses TRBV7-2 with TRBJ2-1. The germline CDR1 and CDR2 sequences are SGHTA and FQGNSA. This CDR3 comprises 14 residues. The CDR3 is CASSLERSANEQFF. Based on the CDR3 plus reference TRBV7-2 and TRBJ2-1, the full variable domain is GAGVSQSPSNKVTEKGKDVELRCDPISGHTALYWYRQSLGQGLEFLIYFQGNSAPDKSGLPSDRFSAERTGGSVSTLTIQRTQQEDSAVYLCASSLERSANEQFFGPGTRLTVL.

V is TRBV30 and J is TRBJ2-5; no DNA is available, so the TRBD2 call from TCRdb remains unchecked. The CDR3 has 16 residues. CDR1 is GTSNPN, CDR2 SVGIG, per germline (reference sequence). The CDR3 spells CAWSVAPGGHQETQYF.

V is TRBV11-2 and J is TRBJ1-4; TCRdb reports TRBD1, a call that lacks DNA to check it against. The germline V gene has CDR1 SGHAT and CDR2 FQNNGV. This CDR3 region has 18 residues. CDR3 loop: CASSSPLTPGQGREKLFF.

The chain combines TRBV15 with TRBJ2-7; TCRdb calls TRBD1, which cannot be checked without DNA. Germline V CDR1 and CDR2: LNHNV, YYDKDF (reference sequence). The CDR3 is 14 amino acids. The CDR3: CATSRDNSRGEQYF. The full variable domain, rest sourced from reference TRBV15 and TRBJ2-7, is DAMVIQNPRYQVTQFGKPVTLSCSQTLNHNVMYWYQQKSSQAPKLLFHYYDKDFNNEADTPDNFQSRRPNTSFCFLDIRSPGLGDTAMYLCATSRDNSRGEQYFGPGTRLTVT.

The V call is TRBV10-3, the J call TRBJ2-2; TCRdb calls TRBD2, which cannot be checked without DNA. The germline V gene encodes CDR1 ENHRY and CDR2 SYGVKD. The CDR3 consists of 16 residues. CDR3 sequence: CAISESRRTNTGELFF.

This sequence joins TRBV19 and TRBJ2-6; TCRdb lists TRBD1, though no DNA is available to test this call. CDR3 length: 14 amino acids. CDR1 is LNHDA, CDR2 SQIVND, per germline (reference sequence). CDR3: CASTGLSGANVLTF.

This rearrangement joins TRBV7-9 to TRBJ1-3. Germline V lookup: CDR1 SEHNR, CDR2 FQNEAQ (reference sequence). The CDR3 has 16 amino acids. The CDR3 protein is CASSLAGQESGNTIYF.

The J gene is TRBJ2-7, the V gene TRBV10-3; TCRdb's D call, TRBD1, is unchecked because there is no DNA. Germline-derived CDR1 and CDR2 are ENHRY and SYGVKD. The CDR3 contains 12 residues. Here the CDR3 reads CATRTGSYEQYF.

The chain employs TRBV5-1 and TRBJ1-1; TCRdb's D call of TRBD1 is untestable without DNA. Germline lookup yields CDR1 SGHRS and CDR2 YFSETQ. This CDR3 spans 14 amino acids. CDR3 protein: CASGLSQGAAEAFF.

This chain links TRBV5-1 with TRBJ2-7; without DNA, the TCRdb call of TRBD2 cannot be checked. CDR3 size: 15 residues. Germline V lookup: CDR1 SGHRS, CDR2 YFSETQ. This CDR3 reads CASAPAGGLSYEQYF.

The chain carries TRBV28 and TRBJ1-2. This CDR3 region has 13 residues. Germline CDR1 MDHEN, CDR2 SYDVKM. The CDR3 reads CATSRLSGYGYTF.